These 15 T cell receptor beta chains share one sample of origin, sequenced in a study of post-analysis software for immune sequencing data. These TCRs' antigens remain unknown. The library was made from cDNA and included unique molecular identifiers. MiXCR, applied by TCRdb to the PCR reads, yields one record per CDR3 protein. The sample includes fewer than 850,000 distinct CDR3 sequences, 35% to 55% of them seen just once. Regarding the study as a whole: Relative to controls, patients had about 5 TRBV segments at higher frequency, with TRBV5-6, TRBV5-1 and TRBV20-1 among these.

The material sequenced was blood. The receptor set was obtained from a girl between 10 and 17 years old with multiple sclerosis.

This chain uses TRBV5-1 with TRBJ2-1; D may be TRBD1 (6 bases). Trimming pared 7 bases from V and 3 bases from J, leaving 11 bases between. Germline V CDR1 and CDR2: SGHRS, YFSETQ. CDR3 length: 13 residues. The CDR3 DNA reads TGCGCCAGCCACCGGGACATCTACAATGAGCAGTTCTTC. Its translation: CASHRDIYNEQFF.

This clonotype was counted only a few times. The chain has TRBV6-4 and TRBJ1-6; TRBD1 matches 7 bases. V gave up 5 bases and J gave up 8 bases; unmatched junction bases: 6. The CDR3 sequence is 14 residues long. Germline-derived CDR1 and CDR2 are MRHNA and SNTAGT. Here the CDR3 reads CASSPTGEDSPLHF. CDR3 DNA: TGTGCCAGCAGTCCTACAGGGGAGGATTCACCCCTCCACTTT.

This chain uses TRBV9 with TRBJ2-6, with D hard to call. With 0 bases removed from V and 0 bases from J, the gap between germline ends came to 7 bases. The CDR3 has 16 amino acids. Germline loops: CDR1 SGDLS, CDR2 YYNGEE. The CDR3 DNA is TGTGCCAGCAGCGTAGAGGCACCCTCTGGGGCCAACGTCCTGACTTTC. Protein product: CASSVEAPSGANVLTF. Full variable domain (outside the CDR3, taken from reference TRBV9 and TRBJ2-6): DSGVTQTPKHLITATGQRVTLRCSPRSGDLSVYWYQQSLDQGLQFLIQYYNGEERAKGNILERFSAQQFPDLHSELNLSSLELGDSALYFCASSVEAPSGANVLTFGAGSRLTVL.

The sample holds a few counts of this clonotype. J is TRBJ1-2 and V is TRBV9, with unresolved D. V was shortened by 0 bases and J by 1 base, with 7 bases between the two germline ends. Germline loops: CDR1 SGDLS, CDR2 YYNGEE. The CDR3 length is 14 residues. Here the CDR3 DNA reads TGTGCCAGCAGCGTAGAAGGCAGTAACTATGGCTACACCTTC. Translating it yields CASSVEGSNYGYTF. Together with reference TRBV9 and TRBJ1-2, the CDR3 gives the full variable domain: DSGVTQTPKHLITATGQRVTLRCSPRSGDLSVYWYQQSLDQGLQFLIQYYNGEERAKGNILERFSAQQFPDLHSELNLSSLELGDSALYFCASSVEGSNYGYTFGSGTRLTVV.

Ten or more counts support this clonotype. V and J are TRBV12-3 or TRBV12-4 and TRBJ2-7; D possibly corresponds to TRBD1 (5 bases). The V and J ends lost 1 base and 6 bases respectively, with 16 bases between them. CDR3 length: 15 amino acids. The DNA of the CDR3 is TGTGCCAGCAGTTTAGACCCAACCATTAGGGGCGAGCAGTACTTC. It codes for CASSLDPTIRGEQYF.

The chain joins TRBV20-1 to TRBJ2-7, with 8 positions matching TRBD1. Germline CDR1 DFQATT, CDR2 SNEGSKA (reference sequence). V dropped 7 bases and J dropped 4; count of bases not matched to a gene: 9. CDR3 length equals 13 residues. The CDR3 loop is CSVSRQGAYEQYF. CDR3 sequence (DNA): TGCAGTGTTTCCAGGCAGGGGGCTTACGAGCAGTACTTC.

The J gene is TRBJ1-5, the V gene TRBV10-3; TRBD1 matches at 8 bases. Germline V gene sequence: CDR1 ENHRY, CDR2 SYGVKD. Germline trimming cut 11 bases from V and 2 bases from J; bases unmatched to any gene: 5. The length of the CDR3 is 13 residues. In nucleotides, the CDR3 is TGTGCCGCCGGGGGACAGGGCAATCAGCCCCAGCATTTT. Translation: CAAGGQGNQPQHF.

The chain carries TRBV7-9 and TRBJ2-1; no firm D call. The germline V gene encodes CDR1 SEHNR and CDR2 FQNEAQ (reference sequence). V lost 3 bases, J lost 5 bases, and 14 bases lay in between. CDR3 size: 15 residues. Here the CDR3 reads CASSLDLVGDNEQFF. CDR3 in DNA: TGTGCCAGCAGCTTGGACCTGGTTGGTGACAATGAGCAGTTCTTC.

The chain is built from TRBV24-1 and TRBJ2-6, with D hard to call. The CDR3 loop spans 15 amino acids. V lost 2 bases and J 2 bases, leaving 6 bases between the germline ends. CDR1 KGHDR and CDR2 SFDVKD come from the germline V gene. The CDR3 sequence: CATSDSRAGANVLTF. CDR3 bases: TGTGCCACCAGTGATTCTCGGGCTGGGGCCAACGTCCTGACTTTC.

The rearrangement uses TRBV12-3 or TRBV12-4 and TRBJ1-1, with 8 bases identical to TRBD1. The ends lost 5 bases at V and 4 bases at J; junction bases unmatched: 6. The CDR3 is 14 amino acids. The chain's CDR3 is CASSQGALVTEAFF. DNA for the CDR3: TGTGCCAGCAGTCAGGGGGCGCTGGTCACTGAAGCTTTCTTT.

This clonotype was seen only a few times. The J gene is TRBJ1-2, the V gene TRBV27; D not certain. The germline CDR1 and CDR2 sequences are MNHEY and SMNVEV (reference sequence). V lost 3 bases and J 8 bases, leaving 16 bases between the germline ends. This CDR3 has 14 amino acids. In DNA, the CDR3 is TGTGCCAGCAGTTTTAGGGCGGGGTTGGACGGCTACACCTTC. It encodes CASSFRAGLDGYTF.

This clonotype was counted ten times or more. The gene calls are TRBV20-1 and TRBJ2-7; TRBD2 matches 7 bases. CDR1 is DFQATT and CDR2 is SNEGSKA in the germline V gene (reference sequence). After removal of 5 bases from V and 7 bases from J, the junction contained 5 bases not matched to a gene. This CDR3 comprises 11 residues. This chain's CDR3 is CSAGTGGEQYF. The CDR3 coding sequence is TGCAGTGCTGGGACGGGGGGTGAGCAGTACTTC.

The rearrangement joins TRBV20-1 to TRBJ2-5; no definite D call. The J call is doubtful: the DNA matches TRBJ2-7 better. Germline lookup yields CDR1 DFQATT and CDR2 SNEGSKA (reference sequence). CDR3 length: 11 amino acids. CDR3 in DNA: TGCAGTGCCAGCTCAACCAACGAGCAGTACTTC. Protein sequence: CSASSTNEQYF.

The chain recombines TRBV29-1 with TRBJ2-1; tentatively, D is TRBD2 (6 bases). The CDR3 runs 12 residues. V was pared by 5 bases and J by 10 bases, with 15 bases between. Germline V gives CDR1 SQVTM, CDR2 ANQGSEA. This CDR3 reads CSVLGPGGEQFF. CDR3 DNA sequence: TGCAGCGTTCTTGGGCCCGGGGGAGAGCAGTTCTTC.

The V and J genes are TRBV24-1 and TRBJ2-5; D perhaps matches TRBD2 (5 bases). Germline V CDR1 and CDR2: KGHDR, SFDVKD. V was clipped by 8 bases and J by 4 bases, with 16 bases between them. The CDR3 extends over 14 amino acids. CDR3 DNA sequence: TGTGCCACCACCTTAAAAGGACGGGGAGAGACCCAGTACTTC. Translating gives CATTLKGRGETQYF.